This TCR beta chain was identified in a study of cytomegalovirus exposure and HLA in healthy donors. Study summary: There were 350 to 450 genotyped donors. Of these, 81% fell in the genetic ancestry cluster associated with self-reported Caucasian donors.

In germline, CDR1 is MNHEY, CDR2 SMNVEV (reference sequence). The CDR3 has 13 amino acids. V shed 5 bases, J shed 6 bases, and the junction held 6 bases outside the gene matches. This PCR relied on a set of 60 Vbeta primers and 13 Jbeta primers. The assay was immunoSEQ multiplex PCR, and TCRdb's table has in-frame clones only and misses some. The sample holds about 190,000 clones, roughly four fifths seen once. The sample was PBMCs. The receptor comes from a woman younger than 45 in good health and CMV-seropositive. This chain connects TRBV27 to TRBJ1-2, with 7 bases matching TRBD1. CDR3 sequence: CASSDGTADGYTF. The CDR3 nucleotides are TGTGCCAGCAGTGACGGGACAGCTGATGGCTACACCTTC.